The 30 T cell receptor beta chains in this list originate from one sample, sequenced in a study of T cell responses to AZD1222 COVID-19 vaccine. Some clones are missing from TCRdb's copy, which holds only in-frame ones; the method was immunoSEQ multiplex PCR. The table lists under 150,000 clones, about 88% of them singletons. Sample: peripheral blood, taken on day 0 of AZD1222 vaccination. The receptors come from an adult in good health.

The chain employs TRBV18 and TRBJ2-7; D remains ambiguous. CDR3 length equals 13 residues. V lost 0 bases, J lost 2 bases, and 5 bases lay in between. The germline V gene encodes CDR1 KGHSH and CDR2 LQKENI. The CDR3 reads CASSPPATYEQYF. The CDR3 DNA reads TGTGCCAGCTCACCACCCGCCACCTACGAGCAGTACTTC.

The V and J genes are TRBV5-1 and TRBJ2-5; D is uncertain. Trimming shortened V by 0 bases and J by 1 base, and 10 bases separated the two germline ends. The CDR3 extends over 15 amino acids. Germline lookup yields CDR1 SGHRS and CDR2 YFSETQ. The CDR3 region has the DNA TGCGCCAGCAGCTTGGGTTCTTCCGCCCAAGAGACCCAGTACTTC. Its protein is CASSLGSSAQETQYF. The whole variable domain, filled in from reference TRBV5-1 and TRBJ2-5, reads KAGVTQTPRYLIKTRGQQVTLSCSPISGHRSVSWYQQTPGQGLQFLFEYFSETQRNKGNFPGRFSGRQFSNSRSEMNVSTLELGDSALYLCASSLGSSAQETQYFGPGTRLLVL.

This clone was picked up one time. This chain uses TRBV19 with TRBJ1-5; the match to TRBD1 covers 8 bases. Losses at the gene ends were 6 bases for V and 1 base for J; bases not matched to a gene: 8. Germline assignment: CDR1 LNHDA and CDR2 SQIVND (reference sequence). CDR3 length: 16 amino acids. The CDR3 loop is CASRGTGTESNQPQHF. In DNA, the CDR3 is TGTGCCAGTAGGGGGACAGGTACTGAGAGCAATCAGCCCCAGCATTTT.

This chain links TRBV5-4 with TRBJ2-3; TRBD1 agrees at 10 bases. Germline V gene data show CDR1 as SGHNT and CDR2 as YYREEE (reference sequence). The CDR3 sequence is 16 residues long. The V segment lost 3 bases and the J segment 0 bases; nucleotides outside the gene matches: 4. In DNA form, the CDR3 reads TGTGCCAGCAGCTGGGACAGGGGATCCAGCACAGATACGCAGTATTTT. Its translation is CASSWDRGSSTDTQYF. Together with reference TRBV5-4 and TRBJ2-3, the CDR3 gives the full variable domain: ETGVTQSPTHLIKTRGQQVTLRCSSQSGHNTVSWYQQALGQGPQFIFQYYREEENGRGNFPPRFSGLQFPNYSSELNVNALELDDSALYLCASSWDRGSSTDTQYFGPGTRLTVL.

This clone occurred once. The same CDR3 can be traced to other DNA sequences in this sample. The gene calls are TRBV5-1 and TRBJ1-6, with 7 bases aligning to TRBD1. This CDR3 has 15 amino acids. Germline CDR1 SGHRS, CDR2 YFSETQ. Trimming took 0 bases from V and 6 from J; bases not matched to a gene: 3. The DNA for the CDR3 is TGCGCCAGCAGCTTGGGACAGGGAATTAATTCACCCCTCCACTTT. Translating it yields CASSLGQGINSPLHF.

The gene calls are TRBV7-9 and TRBJ2-1; TRBD1 agrees at 9 bases. Germline CDR1 SEHNR, CDR2 FQNEAQ (reference sequence). This CDR3 region has 15 residues. The V and J ends lost 5 bases and 9 bases, in that order; junction bases with no gene match: 11. In DNA form, the CDR3 reads TGTGCCAGCAGCGTCACAGGGGGCTTTACAATTGAGCAGTTCTTC. Residues: CASSVTGGFTIEQFF.

The rearrangement uses TRBV20-1 and TRBJ2-1; D not resolved. Germline loops: CDR1 DFQATT, CDR2 SNEGSKA (reference sequence). This CDR3 has 11 amino acids. V was clipped by 3 bases and J by 8 bases, with 8 bases between them. Written as DNA, the CDR3 is TGCAGTGCTAGTAGTGTACATGAGCAGTTCTTC. This codes for CSASSVHEQFF.

The table lists this clone with a count of one. The gene calls are TRBV19 and TRBJ2-2; 10 bases are shared with TRBD2. Germline CDR1 LNHDA, CDR2 SQIVND (reference sequence). This CDR3 is built from 16 residues. The V and J ends lost 5 bases and 1 base, in that order; junction bases with no gene match: 4. CDR3 bases: TGTGCCAGTAGTTCAGCGGGGGGGCTGAACACCGGGGAGCTGTTTTTT. This sequence encodes CASSSAGGLNTGELFF.

The chain links TRBV12-3 or TRBV12-4 to TRBJ1-5, with a possible D match to TRBD1 (6 bases). Trimming shortened V by 3 bases and J by 15 bases, and 18 bases separated the two germline ends. The length of the CDR3 is 13 residues. The CDR3 DNA follows: TGTGCCAGCAGTTTTTCCCTTCCCGGGGGCCGGCATTTT. This encodes CASSFSLPGGRHF.

The rearrangement uses TRBV21-1 and TRBJ2-1; TRBD2 reflects the table's D call only, with no check against the DNA. TRBV21-1 is a pseudogene locus. The CDR3 is 14 residues long. CDR3 loop: CASSKVRASNEQFF. CDR3 nucleotide sequence: TGTGCCAGCAGCAAAGTTCGAGCCTCCAATGAGCAGTTCTTC.

The chain has TRBV19 and TRBJ2-1, with 11 bases fitting TRBD2. V dropped 3 bases and J dropped 4; count of bases not matched to a gene: 8. Germline V lookup: CDR1 LNHDA, CDR2 SQIVND (reference sequence). The CDR3 spans 17 residues. In nucleotides, the CDR3 is TGTGCCAGTAGTATTTCGGCGACTAGCGGGGATTACAATGAGCAGTTCTTC. It yields the protein CASSISATSGDYNEQFF.

This chain links TRBV5-1 with TRBJ1-5, with 8 bases identical to TRBD1. CDR3 size: 16 residues. Germline CDR1 and CDR2: SGHRS and YFSETQ. The ends lost 2 bases at V and 3 bases at J; junction bases unmatched: 7. For the CDR3, the DNA is TGCGCCAGCAGCTTAACTACAGGGGGGAACAATCAGCCCCAGCATTTT. Encoded protein: CASSLTTGGNNQPQHF.

The chain recombines TRBV7-8 with TRBJ1-1; no reliable D call. Germline V gene sequence: CDR1 SGHVS, CDR2 FQNEAQ. Deletions cut 3 bases from V and 5 bases from J, with 7 bases between. The CDR3 contains 12 residues. CDR3 protein: CASSFPGTEAFF. CDR3 coding DNA: TGTGCCAGCAGCTTCCCTGGGACTGAAGCTTTCTTT.

The chain couples TRBV27 to TRBJ2-5; D not certain. Germline CDR1 is MNHEY and CDR2 is SMNVEV (reference sequence). CDR3 size: 14 residues. V gave up 1 base and J gave up 4 bases, with 10 bases separating them. The DNA for the CDR3 is TGTGCCAGCAGTTTATATGGGGTCCGAGAGACCCAGTACTTC. It translates to CASSLYGVRETQYF.

V gene TRBV6-5 combines with J gene TRBJ1-1, with D possibly matching TRBD1 (6 bases). This CDR3 is built from 14 residues. CDR1 and CDR2 from the germline V gene are MNHEY and SVGAGI. V lost 6 bases, J lost 1 base, and 12 bases lay in between. CDR3 sequence: CASSPQGANTEAFF. The DNA of the CDR3 is TGTGCCAGCAGCCCACAGGGCGCGAACACTGAAGCTTTCTTT.

This chain links TRBV5-1 with TRBJ2-2; perhaps TRBD1 as D (5 bases). CDR1 SGHRS and CDR2 YFSETQ come from the germline V gene. The germline V and J ends were trimmed by 0 bases and 4 bases, with 10 bases remaining between them. This CDR3 has 15 amino acids. The CDR3 nucleotides are TGCGCCAGCAGCTTGGAACCAGGGCCCACCGGGGAGCTGTTTTTT. Protein product: CASSLEPGPTGELFF.

This chain links TRBV2 with TRBJ2-5; maybe TRBD2 (6 bases). With 5 bases removed from V and 3 bases from J, the gap between germline ends came to 10 bases. Germline V gene sequence: CDR1 SNHLY, CDR2 FYNNEI. The CDR3 consists of 13 residues. DNA for the CDR3: TGTGCCAGCAGTATCTCTAGCGAAGAGACCCAGTACTTC. It encodes CASSISSEETQYF.

The genes are TRBV2 and TRBJ1-1, with a weak D call TRBD1 (6 bases). V was clipped by 5 bases and J by 1 base, with 17 bases between them. The CDR3 is 16 amino acids. CDR1 and CDR2 from the germline V gene are SNHLY and FYNNEI. The CDR3 region is CASSSGWDTSNTEAFF. CDR3 coding DNA: TGTGCCAGCAGTAGCGGGTGGGACACATCGAACACTGAAGCTTTCTTT.

The J gene is TRBJ1-2, the V gene TRBV3-1 (or the pseudogene TRBV3-2), with a possible D match to TRBD1 (5 bases). The CDR3 is 13 amino acids. Germline values: CDR1 LGHDT, CDR2 YNNKEL (reference sequence). V dropped 10 bases and J dropped 4 bases, with 16 bases sitting between them. CDR3 sequence (DNA): TGTGCCACCGCGTTCGGGACGGGCTATGGCTACACCTTC. Protein product: CATAFGTGYGYTF.

The chain recombines TRBV7-9 with TRBJ1-1; 8 nucleotides align to TRBD1. The CDR3 sequence is 15 residues long. V trimming: 3 bases; J trimming: 4 bases; junction bases outside the gene matches: 7. The germline gives CDR1 SEHNR, CDR2 FQNEAQ (reference sequence). The CDR3 bases are TGTGCCAGCAGCTTGTCAGGGGGCTTGGGCACTGAAGCTTTCTTT. Encoded protein: CASSLSGGLGTEAFF.

The CDR3 protein is CASSYGTGGAGYTF. The CDR3 DNA is TGTGCCAGCAGTTACGGGACAGGGGGCGCCGGCTACACCTTC. The V call is TRBV6-5, the J call TRBJ1-2, with TRBD1 matching 12 bases. After removal of 2 bases from V and 8 bases from J, the junction contained 3 bases not matched to a gene. This CDR3 region has 14 residues. Germline loops: CDR1 MNHEY, CDR2 SVGAGI.

The rearrangement joins TRBV19 to TRBJ1-2; maybe TRBD1 (6 bases). Germline CDR1 LNHDA, CDR2 SQIVND (reference sequence). The CDR3 is 14 amino acids. The V end was cut by 4 bases, the J end by 3 bases, with 12 bases between. CDR3 sequence reads: CASSKQGVHYGYTF. The CDR3 region has the DNA TGTGCCAGTAGTAAACAGGGTGTTCACTATGGCTACACCTTC.

This chain connects TRBV10-1 to TRBJ1-4, with D tentatively TRBD1 (5 bases). The CDR3 consists of 14 residues. Germline CDR1 WNHNN, CDR2 SYGVQD (reference sequence). Trimming took off 6 bases at V and 3 bases at J, with 11 bases between the two ends. Here the CDR3 reads CASRGGVANEKLFF. The CDR3 nucleotides are TGCGCCAGCAGGGGAGGGGTGGCTAATGAAAAACTGTTTTTT.

The CDR3 protein is CASSFSGVTGELFF. In nucleotides, the CDR3 is TGCGCCAGCAGCTTTTCAGGGGTAACCGGGGAGCTGTTTTTT. This chain links TRBV5-1 with TRBJ2-2; TRBD1 is a possible D gene (6 bases). Germline V gene lookup returns CDR1 SGHRS and CDR2 YFSETQ. The CDR3 extends over 14 amino acids. V dropped 2 bases and J dropped 5 bases, with 10 bases sitting between them.

The chain carries TRBV5-1 and TRBJ2-7; 9 nucleotides match TRBD1. The V and J ends lost 4 bases and 2 bases, in that order; junction bases with no gene match: 4. There are 14 residues in the CDR3. Per the germline V gene, CDR1 is SGHRS and CDR2 is YFSETQ. CDR3 sequence (DNA): TGCGCCAGCAGCCTTGGGACAGGGCCCTACGAGCAGTACTTC. It specifies CASSLGTGPYEQYF.

The V call is TRBV5-1, the J call TRBJ2-1; D is tentatively TRBD1 or TRBD2 (5 bases each). Germline V gives CDR1 SGHRS, CDR2 YFSETQ. V lost 4 bases and J 5 bases, leaving 13 bases between the germline ends. The CDR3 runs to 14 residues. The CDR3 protein is CASSKGTANNEQFF. The CDR3 DNA is TGCGCCAGCAGCAAAGGGACGGCAAACAATGAGCAGTTCTTC. Looking up the rest from reference TRBV5-1 and TRBJ2-1 gives the full variable domain: KAGVTQTPRYLIKTRGQQVTLSCSPISGHRSVSWYQQTPGQGLQFLFEYFSETQRNKGNFPGRFSGRQFSNSRSEMNVSTLELGDSALYLCASSKGTANNEQFFGPGTRLTVL.

The chain uses TRBV5-1 and TRBJ1-2; a weak D match, TRBD1 (5 bases). CDR3 length: 14 residues. V lost 4 bases to trimming and J lost 2 bases, with 12 bases between them. Per germline, CDR1 SGHRS and CDR2 YFSETQ. The CDR3 is CASSPGTENYGYTF. The CDR3 coding sequence is TGCGCCAGCAGCCCCGGGACGGAAAACTATGGCTACACCTTC.

The V gene is TRBV3-1 (or the pseudogene TRBV3-2), the J gene TRBJ1-2, with 10 bases fitting TRBD1. This CDR3 is built from 16 residues. V trimming: 1 base; J trimming: 8 bases; junction bases outside the gene matches: 10. Germline CDR1 LGHDT, CDR2 YNNKEL (reference sequence). The CDR3 nucleotides are TGTGCCAGCAGCCAAGTAACCGGGACAGGGGAGCGAGGCTACACCTTC. It encodes CASSQVTGTGERGYTF.

The chain has TRBV7-2 and TRBJ1-4, with 7 bases fitting TRBD1. The CDR3 contains 17 residues. The germline V gene has CDR1 SGHTA and CDR2 FQGNSA. V lost 0 bases to trimming and J lost 8 bases; unmatched junction nucleotides: 12. Here the CDR3 reads CASSLATSTGLGEKLFF. Written as DNA, the CDR3 is TGTGCCAGCAGCTTAGCGACCTCGACAGGGTTGGGGGAAAAACTGTTTTTT.

V usage is TRBV4-2 and J usage is TRBJ1-2; TRBD1 might be the D (5 bases). V was clipped by 0 bases and J by 2 bases, with 13 bases between them. Germline V gives CDR1 LGHNA, CDR2 YNFKEQ. This CDR3 has 16 amino acids. CDR3 protein: CASSQDGTSINYGYTF. The CDR3 bases are TGTGCCAGCAGCCAAGATGGGACTTCGATCAACTATGGCTACACCTTC.